A selection of T cell receptor beta chains follows, all from one sample in a study of memory CD4+ T cells and cytomegalovirus serostatus. Only in-frame clones appear in the TCRdb table, and some are missing; sequencing was by immunoSEQ multiplex PCR. The table records nearly 50,000 clones, more than 70% of them present only once. The sequenced sample consisted of memory CD4+ T cells from blood. These receptors all stem from an adult in good health and CMV-seronegative. Each CDR3 is given with its conserved first and last residue. The D gene is left open where the match is weak. The size field is filled for only some rows; it gives once, few, many or a size class.

d_gene	abundance	v_gene	j_gene	CDR3aa	CDR3nt
TRBD1	NA	TRBV6-6	TRBJ2-7	CASSYPGQGASEQYF	TGTGCCAGCAGTTACCCGGGACAGGGGGCCTCCGAGCAGTACTTC
NA	NA	TRBV2	TRBJ2-5	CASRFGTGRQETQYF	TGTGCCAGCAGATTCGGGACGGGAAGACAAGAGACCCAGTACTTC
NA	once	TRBV10-2	TRBJ2-5	CASSEIRAKQETQYF	TGCGCCAGCAGTGAGATCAGGGCCAAACAAGAGACCCAGTACTTC
TRBD1	NA	TRBV29-1	TRBJ2-5	CSVYSGGQQETQYF	TGCAGCGTGTATTCAGGGGGCCAACAAGAGACCCAGTACTTC
NA	NA	TRBV18	TRBJ1-1	CASYRVPKTEAFF	TGTGCCAGCTACAGGGTTCCGAAAACTGAAGCTTTCTTT
TRBD1	NA	TRBV4-2	TRBJ2-6	CASSQETGRSGANVLTF	TGTGCCAGCAGCCAAGAGACAGGGCGCTCTGGGGCCAACGTCCTGACTTTC
NA	NA	TRBV30	TRBJ1-2	CAWSRTGSYGYTF	TGTGCCTGGAGCCGAACTGGGTCCTATGGCTACACCTTC
NA	NA	TRBV6-5	TRBJ2-2	CASSYSRGGDTGELFF	TGTGCCAGCAGTTACTCGAGGGGGGGAGACACCGGGGAGCTGTTTTTT
TRBD2	NA	TRBV5-1	TRBJ2-1	CASSATSGRRNNEQFF	TGCGCCAGCAGCGCGACTAGCGGGAGGAGAAACAATGAGCAGTTCTTC
NA	NA	TRBV25-1	TRBJ2-7	CASSEYGTAYEQYF	TGTGCCAGCAGTGAATATGGGACTGCCTACGAGCAGTACTTC
NA	medium-sized	TRBV4-2	TRBJ1-3	CASSQNPQGARNTIYF	TGTGCCAGCAGCCAAAACCCACAGGGAGCAAGAAACACCATATATTTT
TRBD1	NA	TRBV11-3	TRBJ2-7	CASSPGTGSGEQYF	TGTGCCAGCAGCCCCGGGACAGGGTCCGGCGAGCAGTACTTC
NA	NA	TRBV30	TRBJ1-4	CAWSVGATNEKLFF	TGTGCCTGGAGTGTCGGCGCAACTAATGAAAAACTGTTTTTT
NA	NA	TRBV2	TRBJ2-2	CASSEVAWNTGELFF	TGTGCCAGCAGTGAAGTTGCGTGGAACACCGGGGAGCTGTTTTTT
TRBD1	NA	TRBV18	TRBJ1-5	CASSTQGAGNQPQHF	TGTGCCAGCTCTACGCAGGGGGCGGGCAATCAGCCCCAGCATTTT
TRBD1	once	TRBV30	TRBJ1-5	CAWSPGQGAQPQHF	TGTGCCTGGAGTCCAGGACAGGGGGCTCAGCCCCAGCATTTT
NA	NA	TRBV30	TRBJ1-5	CAWTGEGGNQPQHF	TGTGCCTGGACCGGGGAGGGAGGCAATCAGCCCCAGCATTTT
TRBD1	NA	TRBV18	TRBJ1-5	CASSPDRAGNQPQHF	TGTGCCAGCTCTCCGGACAGGGCGGGCAATCAGCCCCAGCATTTT
TRBD1	NA	TRBV7-9	TRBJ2-1	CASSVLGRQGSNNEQFF	TGTGCCAGCAGCGTATTAGGAAGACAGGGGTCAAACAATGAGCAGTTCTTC
TRBD2	NA	TRBV27	TRBJ2-1	CASSLPGTIYNEQFF	TGTGCCAGCAGCCTCCCAGGGACTATTTACAATGAGCAGTTCTTC
NA	NA	TRBV12-5	TRBJ1-1	CASGFAGEAFF	TGTGCTAGTGGTTTCGCCGGTGAAGCTTTCTTT
TRBD2	NA	TRBV19	TRBJ2-3	CASSRTSGGADTQYF	TGTGCCAGTAGCCGCACTAGCGGGGGGGCAGATACGCAGTATTTT
TRBD1	NA	TRBV5-1	TRBJ2-7	CASSLDGTGPYEQYF	TGCGCCAGCAGCTTGGATGGGACAGGGCCCTACGAGCAGTACTTC
NA	NA	TRBV5-1	TRBJ1-1	CASSISLQTNTEAFF	TGCGCCAGCAGCATTTCACTCCAGACCAACACTGAAGCTTTCTTT
NA	NA	TRBV18	TRBJ2-5	CASSRPGETQYF	TGTGCCAGCTCACGGCCCGGGGAGACCCAGTACTTC
NA	NA	TRBV12-1	TRBJ2-7	CASSKRTNHSSYEQYF	TGTGCCAGCAGCAAGCGGACCAACCATTCTTCCTACGAGCAGTACTTC
TRBD2	few	TRBV7-2	TRBJ2-1	CASARAGASYNEQFF	TGTGCCAGCGCACGAGCGGGGGCCTCCTACAATGAGCAGTTCTTC
NA	NA	TRBV5-6	TRBJ1-1	CASSLGVVAEAFF	TGTGCCAGCAGCCTCGGGGTAGTGGCTGAAGCTTTCTTT
NA	once	TRBV28	TRBJ1-2	CASSDPGPYGYTF	TGTGCCAGCAGTGACCCGGGCCCTTATGGCTACACCTTC
TRBD1	medium-sized	TRBV5-1	TRBJ1-2	CASSPPLPGGAGGYTF	TGCGCCAGCAGCCCCCCTCTCCCAGGGGGCGCAGGTGGCTACACCTTC
NA	NA	TRBV9	TRBJ1-2	CASSVALKAPLNGYTF	TGTGCCAGCAGCGTAGCCCTAAAGGCCCCGCTTAATGGCTACACCTTC
NA	NA	TRBV28	TRBJ2-1	CASSSHGGSGNNEQFF	TGTGCCAGCAGTTCCCACGGCGGTAGCGGAAACAATGAGCAGTTCTTC
NA	NA	TRBV4-2	TRBJ1-4	CASSQTGNYGDEKLFF	TGTGCCAGCAGCCAAACCGGCAATTACGGTGATGAAAAACTGTTTTTT
TRBD2	once	TRBV27	TRBJ2-7	CASSLRGRAEQYF	TGTGCCAGCAGTTTACGCGGGAGGGCCGAGCAGTACTTC
NA	medium-sized	TRBV5-1	TRBJ1-2	CASSFRDNYGYTF	TGCGCCAGCAGCTTCCGGGATAACTATGGCTACACCTTC
NA	NA	TRBV7-1	TRBJ1-5	CASSLGSGVYNQPQHF	TGTGCCAGCAGCTTAGGATCAGGGGTTTACAATCAGCCCCAGCATTTT
NA	few	TRBV30	TRBJ1-1	CAWKHLTNTEAFF	TGTGCCTGGAAACACCTGACGAACACTGAAGCTTTCTTT
TRBD1	NA	TRBV28	TRBJ2-4	CASSLSAGGLQNIQYF	TGTGCCAGCAGTTTATCGGCAGGGGGCCTTCAAAACATTCAGTACTTC
TRBD2	NA	TRBV11-2	TRBJ2-1	CASSWGTSAIATNEQFF	TGTGCCAGCAGCTGGGGGACTAGCGCCATAGCTACGAATGAGCAGTTCTTC
NA	NA	TRBV28	TRBJ2-7	CEAGDTYEQYF	TGTGAAGCGGGTGACACCTACGAGCAGTACTTC
TRBD2	NA	TRBV4-2	TRBJ2-1	CASSQATSGEYNEQFF	TGTGCCAGCAGCCAAGCGACTAGCGGGGAGTACAATGAGCAGTTCTTC
TRBD1	few	TRBV27	TRBJ2-7	CASSLGGWTGTYEQYF	TGTGCCAGCAGTCTTGGGGGTTGGACAGGGACCTACGAGCAGTACTTC
TRBD1	NA	TRBV7-2	TRBJ1-2	CASSSGQGWGYTF	TGTGCCAGCAGCTCGGGACAGGGTTGGGGCTACACCTTC